Shown below are 7 T cell receptor beta chains from a single sample sequenced in a study of graft-versus-host responses after intestinal transplantation. Data came from immunoSEQ multiplex PCR; TCRdb stores just in-frame clones and leaves some out. The table shows tens of thousands of clones, with around 78% occurring only once. Sequenced material: PBMCs, taken about 27 days after intestinal transplant. All receptors come from a human patient who received an intestinal transplant, so some T cells may come from the graft donor.

The count of this clone is one. The chain carries TRBV5-1 and TRBJ1-4; D gene ambiguous. The CDR3 covers 15 residues. Germline V gene data show CDR1 as SGHRS and CDR2 as YFSETQ. V was trimmed by 2 bases and J by 7 bases, leaving 15 bases between them. This CDR3 reads CASSFGRGLGEKLFF. CDR3 bases: TGCGCCAGCAGCTTTGGACGAGGGCTCGGTGAAAAACTGTTTTTT.

The chain has TRBV6-5 and TRBJ2-7; the D is unclear. The V end lost 0 bases, the J end lost 0 bases, and 3 bases lay between the germline ends. The CDR3 has 13 amino acids. The germline CDR1 and CDR2 sequences are MNHEY and SVGAGI. Written as DNA, the CDR3 is TGTGCCAGCAGTTACTCCGGCTCCTACGAGCAGTACTTC. Translating gives CASSYSGSYEQYF.

The J gene is TRBJ2-1, the V gene TRBV15; 7 bases map to TRBD2. CDR3 size: 17 residues. The germline V gene has CDR1 LNHNV and CDR2 YYDKDF (reference sequence). Trimming removed 0 bases from V and 10 bases from J; junction bases left unmatched: 15. The CDR3 reads CATSRDRRVAGRNEQFF. The CDR3 bases are TGTGCCACCAGCAGAGATCGTAGGGTAGCGGGCCGGAACGAGCAGTTCTTC.

This sequence joins TRBV15 and TRBJ2-5; perhaps TRBD2 as D (7 bases). There are 14 residues in the CDR3. CDR1 is LNHNV, CDR2 YYDKDF, per germline (reference sequence). Deletions cut 5 bases from V and 5 bases from J, with 15 bases between. The CDR3 here is CATSEGGFSETQYF. In DNA, the CDR3 is TGTGCCACCAGCGAGGGGGGGTTTTCGGAGACCCAGTACTTC. Combining the CDR3 with reference TRBV15 and TRBJ2-5 gives the whole variable domain DAMVIQNPRYQVTQFGKPVTLSCSQTLNHNVMYWYQQKSSQAPKLLFHYYDKDFNNEADTPDNFQSRRPNTSFCFLDIRSPGLGDTAMYLCATSEGGFSETQYFGPGTRLLVL.

The chain joins TRBV7-9 to TRBJ1-4; 8 bases match TRBD1. Germline CDR1 and CDR2: SEHNR and FQNEAQ (reference sequence). This CDR3 contains 15 residues. Germline trimming cut 1 base from V and 7 bases from J; bases unmatched to any gene: 5. CDR3 nucleotide sequence: TGTGCCAGCAGCTTAGGGCAGGGGGCTGGTGAAAAACTGTTTTTT. It encodes CASSLGQGAGEKLFF.

This sequence joins TRBV7-3 and TRBJ2-3; D gene unclear. The CDR3 consists of 13 residues. Trimming shortened V by 4 bases and J by 1 base, and 6 bases separated the two germline ends. Per germline, CDR1 SGHTA and CDR2 FQGTGA. The CDR3 nucleotides read TGTGCCAGCAGCTCCACCCGCACAGATACGCAGTATTTT. The encoded protein is CASSSTRTDTQYF.

The chain links TRBV28 to TRBJ2-3; D tentatively reads TRBD1 or TRBD2 (7 bases each). CDR1 MDHEN and CDR2 SYDVKM come from the germline V gene. With 8 bases removed from V and 1 base from J, the gap between germline ends came to 13 bases. This CDR3 has 14 amino acids. CDR3 region: CASGRGQRTDTQYF. CDR3 bases: TGTGCCAGCGGGAGGGGACAGCGCACAGATACGCAGTATTTT. The whole variable domain, remainder taken from reference TRBV28 and TRBJ2-3, is DVKVTQSSRYLVKRTGEKVFLECVQDMDHENMFWYRQDPGLGLRLIYFSYDVKMKEKGDIPEGYSVSREKKERFSLILESASTNQTSMYLCASGRGQRTDTQYFGPGTRLTVL.